Below are 18 T cell receptor beta chains sequenced from a single sample in a study of long-term antiretroviral therapy in people with HIV. immunoSEQ v3.0 was run at survey level. The assay was immunoSEQ multiplex PCR, and TCRdb's table has in-frame clones only and misses some. Altogether under 30,000 clones are present, about 82% being singletons, with the ten largest covering over 8.5%. This specimen consisted of unsorted PBMCs, obtained 0.8 years before starting antiretroviral therapy. Every receptor here comes from a man between 18 and 35 years old with HIV.

The V and J genes are TRBV4-2 and TRBJ2-1; D unclear. The length of the CDR3 is 16 residues. Looked up from germline, CDR1 is LGHNA and CDR2 is YNFKEQ. Trimming pared 4 bases from V and 0 bases from J, leaving 13 bases between. CDR3 protein: CASSPPSYGSYNEQFF. The CDR3 bases are TGTGCCAGCAGCCCGCCGAGTTATGGCTCCTACAATGAGCAGTTCTTC.

The chain combines TRBV25-1 with TRBJ2-3; 10 positions match TRBD1. Germline-derived CDR1 and CDR2 are MGHDK and SYGVNS. The CDR3 is made up of 14 amino acids. Trimming at V came to 6 bases and at J to 4 bases, leaving 4 bases not matched to a gene. CDR3 DNA sequence: TGTGCCAGCAGAGGGACAGGGGAAGCAGATACGCAGTATTTT. Residues: CASRGTGEADTQYF.

This chain uses TRBV13 with TRBJ2-7, with 11 bases that match TRBD2. The CDR3 totals 16 residues. Trimming removed 4 bases from V and 7 bases from J; junction bases left unmatched: 12. The germline CDR1 and CDR2 sequences are PRHDT and FYEKMQ (reference sequence). CDR3 sequence (DNA): TGTGCCAGCAGCTACTCTTTAGCGGGAGGGTCCTGGGAGCAGTACTTC. Amino acid sequence: CASSYSLAGGSWEQYF.

The sample holds one count of this clone. The chain is built from TRBV30 and TRBJ2-7; D perhaps matches TRBD1 (6 bases). With 0 bases removed from V and 3 bases from J, the gap between germline ends came to 6 bases. The CDR3 sequence is 12 residues long. Looked up from germline, CDR1 is GTSNPN and CDR2 is SVGIG (reference sequence). The CDR3 protein is CAWSVQGYEQYF. The CDR3 DNA follows: TGTGCCTGGAGTGTACAGGGCTACGAGCAGTACTTC.

The genes are TRBV7-9 and TRBJ2-1, with 11 positions matching TRBD2. V gave up 4 bases and J gave up 7 bases; unmatched junction bases: 12. This CDR3 has 17 amino acids. In germline, CDR1 is SEHNR, CDR2 FQNEAQ (reference sequence). DNA of the CDR3: TGTGCCAGCAGCTCCTTAGCGGGAGGGCCCCATCGGAATGAGCAGTTCTTC. It encodes CASSSLAGGPHRNEQFF.

The count of this clone is one. The gene calls are TRBV27 and TRBJ2-7, with a possible D match to TRBD1 (6 bases). Trimming left V 5 bases short and J 6 bases short, with 17 bases between. CDR1 and CDR2 (germline): MNHEY, SMNVEV (reference sequence). This CDR3 is built from 14 residues. This CDR3 reads CASSRDRLASEQYF. As DNA, the CDR3 is TGTGCCAGCAGTCGAGACAGGCTCGCTAGCGAGCAGTACTTC.

J is TRBJ2-3 and V is TRBV7-9; 8 positions agree with TRBD1. The trim removed 1 base at V and 2 bases at J, leaving 8 bases unmatched. Germline lookup yields CDR1 SEHNR and CDR2 FQNEAQ (reference sequence). The CDR3 length is 17 residues. The CDR3 spells CASSLGSTGAITDTQYF. The CDR3, as DNA: TGTGCCAGCAGCTTAGGATCGACAGGGGCGATCACAGATACGCAGTATTTT.

This chain connects TRBV9 to TRBJ2-5; D might be TRBD1 (5 bases). CDR1 and CDR2 (germline): SGDLS, YYNGEE. The ends were cut back, 0 bases at V and 4 bases at J, with 16 bases in the middle. The CDR3 spans 16 residues. CDR3 nucleotides: TGTGCCAGCAGCGTAGCTCCTCAGGGATTGTCAGAGACCCAGTACTTC. This gives the protein CASSVAPQGLSETQYF.

This sequence joins TRBV7-8 and TRBJ1-3; D perhaps matches TRBD1 (6 bases). Germline V CDR1 and CDR2: SGHVS, FQNEAQ. V lost 5 bases and J 0 bases, leaving 14 bases between the germline ends. The CDR3 covers 16 residues. Here the CDR3 DNA reads TGTGCCAGCAGCGGAGGACAGACCTACTCTGGAAACACCATATATTTT. Translating it yields CASSGGQTYSGNTIYF.

This rearrangement joins TRBV4-2 to TRBJ2-1; no clear D gene. Trimming removed 4 bases from V and 3 bases from J, with 7 bases in between. Germline V CDR1 and CDR2: LGHNA, YNFKEQ. The CDR3 consists of 13 residues. In DNA, the CDR3 is TGTGCCAGCAGCCTCCTCAACTACAATGAGCAGTTCTTC. It is translated as CASSLLNYNEQFF.

For the CDR3, the DNA is TGTGCCAGCAGTGGGCACAAAAGGGAAAAACTGTTTTTT. Translated, it gives CASSGHKREKLFF. The chain is built from TRBV25-1 and TRBJ1-4; D not certain. Trimming removed 4 bases at V and 8 bases at J, with 11 bases between. The CDR3 extends over 13 amino acids. CDR1 is MGHDK, CDR2 SYGVNS, per germline. Full variable domain (remainder filled in from reference TRBV25-1 and TRBJ1-4): EADIYQTPRYLVIGTGKKITLECSQTMGHDKMYWYQQDPGMELHLIHYSYGVNSTEKGDLSSESTVSRIRTEHFPLTLESARPSHTSQYLCASSGHKREKLFFGSGTQLSVL.

This CDR3 reads CASSFSNVAGRTDTQYF. CDR3 bases: TGCGCCAGCAGCTTTTCAAATGTGGCGGGACGGACAGATACGCAGTATTTT. The chain carries TRBV5-1 and TRBJ2-3, with TRBD2 as a possible D gene (6 bases). The V end lost 2 bases, the J end lost 3 bases, and 19 bases lay between the germline ends. There are 17 residues in the CDR3. Germline CDR1 is SGHRS and CDR2 is YFSETQ.

The chain is built from TRBV2 and TRBJ1-1; TRBD1 is a possible D gene (5 bases). The V and J ends lost 3 bases and 0 bases respectively, with 11 bases between them. This CDR3 is built from 15 residues. CDR1 is SNHLY, CDR2 FYNNEI, per germline. The CDR3 loop is CASSDGGTVNTEAFF. DNA of the CDR3: TGTGCCAGCAGTGACGGCGGGACGGTGAACACTGAAGCTTTCTTT.

The V gene is TRBV27, the J gene TRBJ2-1, with D tentatively TRBD2 (5 bases). V was cut by 10 bases and J by 1 base, with 14 bases left in between. The V gene's germline CDR1 is MNHEY and CDR2 SMNVEV (reference sequence). The CDR3 totals 14 residues. CDR3 sequence (DNA): TGTGCCACCCAGGCTAGCATGTCCTACAATGAGCAGTTCTTC. It codes for CATQASMSYNEQFF.

Remarks on this clone: The junction departs from germline at one end; a sequencing error may be responsible. This chain connects TRBV7-7 to TRBJ2-2, with TRBD2 matching over 8 bases. Germline CDR1 reads SSHAT; CDR2 reads FNYEAQ (reference sequence). CDR3 length equals 17 residues. The CDR3 region has the DNA TGTGCTAGCAGCTTAGTACCATTCGGGGGGGCGTCCGGGGAGCTGTTTTTT. It encodes CASSLVPFGGASGELFF.

For the CDR3, the DNA is TGTGCCAGCAGCCGACAGGGGGAAAGCACAGATACGCAGTATTTT. Translated: CASSRQGESTDTQYF. V is TRBV7-2 and J is TRBJ2-3; 9 positions match TRBD1. V was clipped by 5 bases and J by 0 bases; unmatched bases: 3. The CDR3 spans 15 residues. Germline values: CDR1 SGHTA, CDR2 FQGNSA.

The CDR3 sequence: CASSQAPRGGGNEQFF. In nucleotides, the CDR3 is TGTGCCAGCAGCCAAGCACCTCGGGGGGGCGGCAATGAGCAGTTCTTC. This chain links TRBV4-2 with TRBJ2-1; 8 positions match TRBD2. Germline loops: CDR1 LGHNA, CDR2 YNFKEQ. The CDR3 is made up of 16 amino acids. V trimming: 1 base; J trimming: 6 bases; junction bases outside the gene matches: 8.

The gene calls are TRBV19 and TRBJ2-1; 9 nucleotides line up with TRBD2. This CDR3 region has 14 residues. The V and J ends lost 6 bases and 10 bases, in that order; junction bases with no gene match: 10. Germline CDR1 reads LNHDA; CDR2 reads SQIVND (reference sequence). The CDR3: CASSREGLASEQFF. CDR3 in DNA: TGTGCCAGTAGCCGGGAGGGACTAGCTTCCGAGCAGTTCTTC.